This T cell receptor beta chain came from a study of OX40 agonist ivuxolimab in advanced cancers. Study-wide background: Patients were given ivuxolimab, an antibody that agonizes OX40 (CD134). Each patient was given ivuxolimab into a vein every 2 weeks, at 0.01 to 10 mg/kg. Findings and limits, study-wide: Expanded clones tended on average to be more numerous among CD8+ T cells than CD4+. Undetermined was the antigen specificity of the expanded peripheral T cells.

The CDR3 is 15 residues long. The J segment lost 7 bases and the V segment lost 4 bases, leaving 9 bases of the junction unmatched. The germline gives CDR1 LNHNV, CDR2 YYDKDF (reference sequence). TCRdb keeps only in-frame clones here, not all; method: immunoSEQ multiplex PCR. The sample has fewer than 90,000 clones, 85% to 95% seen once. This clone has more than one count but fewer than ten. Its antigen is unidentified. The sequence was collected from an adult with an advanced solid tumor such as melanoma, head and neck, liver or kidney cancer. The gene calls are TRBV15 and TRBJ1-4; TRBD1 matches at 7 bases. Here the sequenced sample was CD4+ or CD8+ T cells sorted from blood, taken in a trial of the OX40 agonist ivuxolimab. CDR3 in DNA: TGTGCCACCAGCATGGGAAGGGGGACAGTTGAAAAACTGTTTTTT. It is translated as CATSMGRGTVEKLFF. Variable domain in full (rest from reference TRBV15 and TRBJ1-4): DAMVIQNPRYQVTQFGKPVTLSCSQTLNHNVMYWYQQKSSQAPKLLFHYYDKDFNNEADTPDNFQSRRPNTSFCFLDIRSPGLGDTAMYLCATSMGRGTVEKLFFGSGTQLSVL.